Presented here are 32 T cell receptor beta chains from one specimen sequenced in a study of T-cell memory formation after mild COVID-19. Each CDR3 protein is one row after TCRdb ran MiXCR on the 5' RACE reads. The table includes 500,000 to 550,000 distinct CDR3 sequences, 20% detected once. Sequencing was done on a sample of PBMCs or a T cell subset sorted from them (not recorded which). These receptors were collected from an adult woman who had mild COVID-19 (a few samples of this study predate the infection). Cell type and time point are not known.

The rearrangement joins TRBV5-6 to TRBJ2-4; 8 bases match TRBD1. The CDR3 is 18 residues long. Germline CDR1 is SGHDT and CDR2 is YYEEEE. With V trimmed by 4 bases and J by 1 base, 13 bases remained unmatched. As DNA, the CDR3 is TGTGCCAGCAGCCCCTCGGGACAGGACAAGCCTGCCAAAAACATTCAGTACTTC. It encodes CASSPSGQDKPAKNIQYF. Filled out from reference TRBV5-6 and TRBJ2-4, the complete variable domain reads DAGVTQSPTHLIKTRGQQVTLRCSPKSGHDTVSWYQQALGQGPQFIFQYYEEEERQRGNFPDRFSGHQFPNYSSELNVNALLLGDSALYLCASSPSGQDKPAKNIQYFGAGTRLSVL.

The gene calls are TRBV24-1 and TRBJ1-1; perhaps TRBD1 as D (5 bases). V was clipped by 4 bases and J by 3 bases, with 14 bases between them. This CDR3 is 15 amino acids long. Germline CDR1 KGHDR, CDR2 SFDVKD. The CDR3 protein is CATSDSRRGDTEAFF. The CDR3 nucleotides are TGTGCCACCAGTGACTCACGTAGGGGAGACACTGAAGCTTTCTTT.

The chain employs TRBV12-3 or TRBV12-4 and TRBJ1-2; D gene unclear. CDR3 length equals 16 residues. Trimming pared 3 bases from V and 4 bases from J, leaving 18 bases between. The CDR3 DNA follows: TGTGCCAGCAGTTTTACCCGCGCCAGACCGGGCTATGGCTACACCTTC. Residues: CASSFTRARPGYGYTF.

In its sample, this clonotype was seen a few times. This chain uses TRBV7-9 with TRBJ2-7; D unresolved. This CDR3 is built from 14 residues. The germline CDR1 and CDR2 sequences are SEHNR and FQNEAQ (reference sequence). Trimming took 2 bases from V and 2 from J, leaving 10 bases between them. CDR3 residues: CASSLSARPYEQYF. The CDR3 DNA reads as TGTGCCAGCAGCTTATCCGCGAGACCCTACGAGCAGTACTTC.

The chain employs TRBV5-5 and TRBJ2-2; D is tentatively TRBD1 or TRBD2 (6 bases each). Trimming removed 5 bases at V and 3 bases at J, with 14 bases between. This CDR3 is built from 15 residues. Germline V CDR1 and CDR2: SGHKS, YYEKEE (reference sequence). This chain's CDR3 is CASRSTGADTGELFF. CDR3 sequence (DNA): TGTGCCAGCAGATCGACGGGGGCGGACACCGGGGAGCTGTTTTTT.

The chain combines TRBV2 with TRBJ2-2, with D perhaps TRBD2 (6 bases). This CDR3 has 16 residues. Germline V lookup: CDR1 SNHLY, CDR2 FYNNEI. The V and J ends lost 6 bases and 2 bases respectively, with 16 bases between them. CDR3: CASSATGLLNTGELFF. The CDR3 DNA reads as TGTGCCAGCAGCGCTACGGGACTCCTCAACACCGGGGAGCTGTTTTTT.

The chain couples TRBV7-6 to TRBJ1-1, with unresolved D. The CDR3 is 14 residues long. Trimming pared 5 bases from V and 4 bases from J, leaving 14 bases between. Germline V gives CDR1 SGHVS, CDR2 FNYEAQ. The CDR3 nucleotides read TGTGCCAGCAGCGGTGGGCAGTCCGCCACTGAAGCTTTCTTT. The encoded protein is CASSGGQSATEAFF.

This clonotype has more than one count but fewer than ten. CDR3 sequence reads: CASIGGSDEQFF. The DNA of the CDR3 is TGTGCCAGCATCGGAGGGTCCGATGAGCAGTTCTTC. The genes are TRBV2 and TRBJ2-1; weak D call: TRBD2 (6 bases). The CDR3 loop spans 12 amino acids. The germline V gene encodes CDR1 SNHLY and CDR2 FYNNEI. The V and J ends lost 7 bases and 8 bases respectively, with 12 bases between them.

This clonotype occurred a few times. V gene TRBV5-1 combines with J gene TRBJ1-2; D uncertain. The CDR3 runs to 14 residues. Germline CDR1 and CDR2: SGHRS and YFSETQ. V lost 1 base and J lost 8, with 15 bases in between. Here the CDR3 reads CASSLSYGYRGYTF. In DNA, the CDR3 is TGCGCCAGCAGCTTGTCCTATGGTTATCGGGGCTACACCTTC.

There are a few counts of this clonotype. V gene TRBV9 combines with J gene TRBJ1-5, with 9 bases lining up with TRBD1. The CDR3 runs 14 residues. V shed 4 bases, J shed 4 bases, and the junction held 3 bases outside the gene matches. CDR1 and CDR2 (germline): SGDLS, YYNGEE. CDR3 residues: CASSSGTGNQPQHF. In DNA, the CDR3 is TGTGCCAGCAGCTCTGGGACAGGGAATCAGCCCCAGCATTTT.

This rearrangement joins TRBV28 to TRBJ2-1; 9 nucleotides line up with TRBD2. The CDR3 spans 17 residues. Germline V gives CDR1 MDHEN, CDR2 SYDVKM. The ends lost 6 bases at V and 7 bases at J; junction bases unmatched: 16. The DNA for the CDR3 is TGTGCCAGCAGCCCCATGAGCGGGAGGCCCCTTCAGAATGAGCAGTTCTTC. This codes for CASSPMSGRPLQNEQFF.

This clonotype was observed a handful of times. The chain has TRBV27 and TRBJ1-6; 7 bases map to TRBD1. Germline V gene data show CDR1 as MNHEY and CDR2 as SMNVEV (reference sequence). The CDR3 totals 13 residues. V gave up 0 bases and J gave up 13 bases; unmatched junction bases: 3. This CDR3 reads CASSLSGQLPLHF. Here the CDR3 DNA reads TGTGCCAGCAGTTTATCGGGACAGCTTCCCCTCCACTTT.

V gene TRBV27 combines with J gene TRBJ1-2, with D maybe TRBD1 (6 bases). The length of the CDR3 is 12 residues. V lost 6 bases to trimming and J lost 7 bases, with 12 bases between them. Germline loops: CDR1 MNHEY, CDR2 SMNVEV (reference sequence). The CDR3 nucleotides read TGTGCCAGCAGGTTCTCAGGGGCTGGCTACACCTTC. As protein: CASRFSGAGYTF.

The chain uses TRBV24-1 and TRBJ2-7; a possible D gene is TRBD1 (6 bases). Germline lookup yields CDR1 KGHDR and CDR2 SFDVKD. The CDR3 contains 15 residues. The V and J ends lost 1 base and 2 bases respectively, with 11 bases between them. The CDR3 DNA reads TGTGCCACCAGTGATTTCAGGGGCCCCACCTACGAGCAGTACTTC. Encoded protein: CATSDFRGPTYEQYF.

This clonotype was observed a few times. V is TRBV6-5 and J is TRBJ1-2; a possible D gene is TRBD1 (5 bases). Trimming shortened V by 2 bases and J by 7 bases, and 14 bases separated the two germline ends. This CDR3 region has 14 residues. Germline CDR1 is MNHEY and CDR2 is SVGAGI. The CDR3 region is CASSYGSFGGGYTF. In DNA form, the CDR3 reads TGTGCCAGCAGTTACGGTAGTTTTGGGGGTGGCTACACCTTC.

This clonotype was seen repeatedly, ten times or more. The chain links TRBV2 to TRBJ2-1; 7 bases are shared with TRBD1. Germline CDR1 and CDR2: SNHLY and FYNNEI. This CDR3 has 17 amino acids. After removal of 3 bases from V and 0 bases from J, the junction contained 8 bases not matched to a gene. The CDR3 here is CASSERGRLHSYNEQFF. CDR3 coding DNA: TGTGCCAGCAGTGAGAGGGGGCGGCTACACTCCTACAATGAGCAGTTCTTC.

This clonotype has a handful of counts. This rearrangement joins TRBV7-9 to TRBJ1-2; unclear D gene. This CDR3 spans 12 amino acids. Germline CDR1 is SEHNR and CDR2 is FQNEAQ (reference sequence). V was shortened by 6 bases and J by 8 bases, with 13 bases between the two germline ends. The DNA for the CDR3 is TGTGCCAGCAGTCCGGGCCCGAAGGGCTACACCTTC. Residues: CASSPGPKGYTF.

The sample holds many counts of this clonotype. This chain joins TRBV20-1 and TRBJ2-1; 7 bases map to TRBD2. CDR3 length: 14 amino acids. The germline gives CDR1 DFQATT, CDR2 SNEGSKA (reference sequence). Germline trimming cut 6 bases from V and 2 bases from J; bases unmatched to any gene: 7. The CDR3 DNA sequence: TGCAGTGCGGATCCTAGCGGAACCTACAATGAGCAGTTCTTC. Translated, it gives CSADPSGTYNEQFF.

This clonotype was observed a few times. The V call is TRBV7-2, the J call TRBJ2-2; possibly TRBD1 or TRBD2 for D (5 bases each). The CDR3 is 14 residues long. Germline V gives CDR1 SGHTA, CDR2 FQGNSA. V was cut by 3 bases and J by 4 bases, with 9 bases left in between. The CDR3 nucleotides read TGTGCCAGCAGCTTTCTTGGGGGCACCGGGGAGCTGTTTTTT. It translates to CASSFLGGTGELFF.

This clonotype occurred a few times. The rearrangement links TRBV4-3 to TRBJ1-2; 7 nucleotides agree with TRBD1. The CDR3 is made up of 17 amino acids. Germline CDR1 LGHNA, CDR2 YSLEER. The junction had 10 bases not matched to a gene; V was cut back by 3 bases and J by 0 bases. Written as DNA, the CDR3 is TGCGCCAGCAGCCATAGGTCGGGACAGCACTCTAACTATGGCTACACCTTC. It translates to CASSHRSGQHSNYGYTF.

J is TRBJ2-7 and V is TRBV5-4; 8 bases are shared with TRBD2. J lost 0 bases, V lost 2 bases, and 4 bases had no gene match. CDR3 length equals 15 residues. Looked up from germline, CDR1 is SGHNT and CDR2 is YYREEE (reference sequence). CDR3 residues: CASSFAGLDSYEQYF. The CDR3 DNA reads TGTGCCAGCAGCTTTGCGGGACTAGACTCCTACGAGCAGTACTTC.

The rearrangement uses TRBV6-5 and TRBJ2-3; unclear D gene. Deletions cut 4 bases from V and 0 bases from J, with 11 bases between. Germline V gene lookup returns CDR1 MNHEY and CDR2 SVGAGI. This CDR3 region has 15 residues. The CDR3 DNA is TGTGCCAGCAGTTCTGGGATTCTGAGCACAGATACGCAGTATTTT. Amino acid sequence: CASSSGILSTDTQYF.

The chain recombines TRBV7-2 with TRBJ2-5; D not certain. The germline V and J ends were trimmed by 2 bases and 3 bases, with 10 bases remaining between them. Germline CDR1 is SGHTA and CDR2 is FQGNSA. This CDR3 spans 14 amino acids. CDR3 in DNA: TGTGCCAGCAGCTTAAGTCTACGGGAAGAGACCCAGTACTTC. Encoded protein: CASSLSLREETQYF.

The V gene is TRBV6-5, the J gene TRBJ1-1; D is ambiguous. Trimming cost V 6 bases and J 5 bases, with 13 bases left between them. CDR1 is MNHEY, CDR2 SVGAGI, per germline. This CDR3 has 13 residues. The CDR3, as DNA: TGTGCCAGCAGCAACGAGTTGGGAACTGAAGCTTTCTTT. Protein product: CASSNELGTEAFF.

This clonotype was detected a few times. The CDR3 here is CASSSGQGNEQYF. CDR3 nucleotide sequence: TGCGCCAGCAGCTCAGGACAGGGCAACGAGCAGTACTTC. The gene calls are TRBV5-1 and TRBJ2-7; 8 positions agree with TRBD1. Looked up from germline, CDR1 is SGHRS and CDR2 is YFSETQ. V gave up 3 bases and J gave up 5 bases; unmatched junction bases: 4. This CDR3 has 13 residues. Drawing the rest from reference TRBV5-1 and TRBJ2-7, the complete variable domain is KAGVTQTPRYLIKTRGQQVTLSCSPISGHRSVSWYQQTPGQGLQFLFEYFSETQRNKGNFPGRFSGRQFSNSRSEMNVSTLELGDSALYLCASSSGQGNEQYFGPGTRLTVT.

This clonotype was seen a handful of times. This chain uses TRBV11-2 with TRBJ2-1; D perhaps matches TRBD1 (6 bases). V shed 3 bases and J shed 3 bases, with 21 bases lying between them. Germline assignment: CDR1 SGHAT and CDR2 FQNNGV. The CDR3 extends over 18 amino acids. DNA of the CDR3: TGTGCCAGCAGCTTCCCTGCTAAGGGCAGGGGAATCTACAATGAGCAGTTCTTC. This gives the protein CASSFPAKGRGIYNEQFF.

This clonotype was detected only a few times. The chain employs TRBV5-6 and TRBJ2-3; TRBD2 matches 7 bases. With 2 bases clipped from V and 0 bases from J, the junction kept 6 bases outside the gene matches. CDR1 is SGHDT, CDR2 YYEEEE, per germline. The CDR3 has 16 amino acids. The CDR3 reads CASSLGLDTSTDTQYF. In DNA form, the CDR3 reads TGTGCCAGCAGCTTAGGACTAGATACAAGCACAGATACGCAGTATTTT.

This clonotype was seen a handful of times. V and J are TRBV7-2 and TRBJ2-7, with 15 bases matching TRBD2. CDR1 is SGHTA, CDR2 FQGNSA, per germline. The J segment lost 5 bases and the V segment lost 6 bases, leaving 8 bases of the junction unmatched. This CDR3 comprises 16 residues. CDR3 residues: CASSYTRTSGRDEQYF. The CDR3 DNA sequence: TGTGCCAGCAGTTACACAAGGACTAGCGGGAGGGACGAGCAGTACTTC.

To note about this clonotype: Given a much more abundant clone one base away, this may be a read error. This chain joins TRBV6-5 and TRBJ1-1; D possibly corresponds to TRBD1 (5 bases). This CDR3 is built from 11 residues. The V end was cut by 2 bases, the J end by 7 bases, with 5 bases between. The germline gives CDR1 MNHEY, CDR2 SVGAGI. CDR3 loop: CASSYDSEAFF. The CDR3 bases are TGTGCCAGCAGTTACGACAGTGAAGCTTTCTTT.

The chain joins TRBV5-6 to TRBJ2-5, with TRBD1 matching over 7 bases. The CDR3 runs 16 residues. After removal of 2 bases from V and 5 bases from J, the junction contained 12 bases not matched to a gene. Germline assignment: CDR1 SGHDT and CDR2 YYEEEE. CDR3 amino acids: CASSFRVGRGMETQYF. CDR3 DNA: TGTGCCAGCAGCTTTCGGGTGGGCAGGGGGATGGAGACCCAGTACTTC.

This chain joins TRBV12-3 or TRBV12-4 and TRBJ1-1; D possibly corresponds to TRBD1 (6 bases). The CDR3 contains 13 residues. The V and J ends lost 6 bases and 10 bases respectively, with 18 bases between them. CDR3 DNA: TGTGCCAGCAGCCCTTTTACAGGGAAGGGAGCTTTCTTT. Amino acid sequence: CASSPFTGKGAFF.

The CDR3 spells CASRFDRGEAFF. The CDR3 DNA is TGTGCCAGCAGATTCGACAGGGGTGAAGCTTTCTTT. The rearrangement uses TRBV6-5 and TRBJ1-1; TRBD1 agrees at 8 bases. The V segment lost 6 bases and the J segment 7 bases; nucleotides outside the gene matches: 4. The germline V gene encodes CDR1 MNHEY and CDR2 SVGAGI. The CDR3 has 12 amino acids.